The 25 T cell receptor beta chains given below trace back to one sample, sequenced in a study of blood T cell repertoires in COVID-19 (dated by TCRdb to the early 2020s). Libraries were prepared through the immunoSEQ multiplex PCR assay. The clones in this table, taken by TCRdb from immuneACCESS, are in-frame only. Not every clone is retained; where verified, under half of the shortfall comes from an unresolved V gene, and the cause of the rest is unknown. The sample has about 290,000 clones on record, around 81% of them singletons. 4.1% of the sample is taken by the ten largest. The sequenced material came from peripheral blood. Receptors originate from a woman aged 50 to 65 with active or convalescent COVID-19.

The chain is built from TRBV11-2 and TRBJ1-1; D not certain. From germline, CDR1 is SGHAT and CDR2 FQNNGV. CDR3 length: 14 amino acids. The V and J ends lost 0 bases and 1 base respectively, with 6 bases between them. The CDR3, as DNA: TGTGCCAGCAGCTTAGAGGAGTGGAACACTGAAGCTTTCTTT. Encoded protein: CASSLEEWNTEAFF.

The chain is built from TRBV7-9 and TRBJ1-1; perhaps TRBD1 as D (6 bases). Trimming cost V 4 bases and J 0 bases, with 9 bases left between them. Germline V gene sequence: CDR1 SEHNR, CDR2 FQNEAQ (reference sequence). The CDR3 runs 14 residues. The DNA for the CDR3 is TGTGCCAGCAGCTCTAGACAGGTGAACACTGAAGCTTTCTTT. This encodes CASSSRQVNTEAFF.

This chain joins TRBV13 and TRBJ2-1; D is possibly TRBD2 (5 bases). The germline V gene encodes CDR1 PRHDT and CDR2 FYEKMQ (reference sequence). Trimming removed 5 bases at V and 6 bases at J, with 14 bases between. CDR3 size: 14 residues. The CDR3 nucleotides are TGTGCCAGCAGCCCCCGGGGTACGCGCAATGAGCAGTTCTTC. Translated: CASSPRGTRNEQFF. Looking up the rest from reference TRBV13 and TRBJ2-1 gives the full variable domain: AAGVIQSPRHLIKEKRETATLKCYPIPRHDTVYWYQQGPGQDPQFLISFYEKMQSDKGSIPDRFSAQQFSDYHSELNMSSLELGDSALYFCASSPRGTRNEQFFGPGTRLTVL.

This clone was detected once. The chain carries TRBV5-6 and TRBJ1-2; D perhaps matches TRBD1 (6 bases). The germline V gene has CDR1 SGHDT and CDR2 YYEEEE. The CDR3 has 16 residues. V was shortened by 3 bases and J by 1 base, with 16 bases between the two germline ends. The CDR3 spells CASSSRGIGRNYGYTF. The CDR3 DNA reads as TGTGCCAGCAGCTCCAGGGGAATAGGGCGTAACTATGGCTACACCTTC.

V usage is TRBV7-2 and J usage is TRBJ2-1; 13 nucleotides align to TRBD2. Germline V gene data show CDR1 as SGHTA and CDR2 as FQGNSA. CDR3 length: 16 residues. Trimming removed 5 bases from V and 9 bases from J; junction bases left unmatched: 10. CDR3 DNA: TGTGCCAGCAGCCGCGGACTAGCGGGAGCCCTGGGTGAGCAGTTCTTC. It translates to CASSRGLAGALGEQFF. The whole variable domain, remainder taken from reference TRBV7-2 and TRBJ2-1, is GAGVSQSPSNKVTEKGKDVELRCDPISGHTALYWYRQSLGQGLEFLIYFQGNSAPDKSGLPSDRFSAERTGGSVSTLTIQRTQQEDSAVYLCASSRGLAGALGEQFFGPGTRLTVL.

This clone was counted a few times. The chain joins TRBV29-1 to TRBJ2-7, with D perhaps TRBD2 (5 bases). CDR1 is SQVTM and CDR2 is ANQGSEA in the germline V gene. This CDR3 is 11 amino acids long. Trimming cost V 4 bases and J 5 bases, with 9 bases left between them. CDR3 in amino acids: CSVGDGDEQYF. The CDR3 DNA follows: TGCAGCGTTGGCGACGGGGACGAGCAGTACTTC.

The chain combines TRBV11-3 with TRBJ2-3, with D uncertain. V lost 1 base and J 0 bases, leaving 8 bases between the germline ends. Germline V gene sequence: CDR1 SGHNT, CDR2 YENEEA. The CDR3 covers 15 residues. The CDR3 loop reads CASSLGGASTDTQYF. The CDR3 region has the DNA TGTGCCAGCAGCTTAGGCGGCGCTAGCACAGATACGCAGTATTTT. The whole variable domain, filled in from reference TRBV11-3 and TRBJ2-3, reads EAGVVQSPRYKIIEKKQPVAFWCNPISGHNTLYWYLQNLGQGPELLIRYENEEAVDDSQLPKDRFSAERLKGVDSTLKIQPAELGDSAVYLCASSLGGASTDTQYFGPGTRLTVL.

The chain has TRBV13 and TRBJ2-1, with TRBD2 identical over 11 bases. V gave up 5 bases and J gave up 5 bases; unmatched junction bases: 8. The CDR3 runs to 16 residues. Germline values: CDR1 PRHDT, CDR2 FYEKMQ (reference sequence). The CDR3 sequence: CASSPGGTSGNNEQFF. The CDR3 DNA reads as TGTGCCAGCAGCCCTGGGGGGACTAGCGGTAACAATGAGCAGTTCTTC.

The CDR3 loop is CASSLGGTSGSGTDTQYF. CDR3 in DNA: TGCGCCAGCAGCTTGGGGGGGACTAGCGGGAGCGGCACAGATACGCAGTATTTT. The chain recombines TRBV5-1 with TRBJ2-3; 14 positions agree with TRBD2. With 0 bases clipped from V and 1 base from J, the junction kept 4 bases outside the gene matches. Germline assignment: CDR1 SGHRS and CDR2 YFSETQ. The CDR3 loop spans 18 amino acids. Using reference TRBV5-1 and TRBJ2-3 for the parts outside the CDR3, the full variable domain is KAGVTQTPRYLIKTRGQQVTLSCSPISGHRSVSWYQQTPGQGLQFLFEYFSETQRNKGNFPGRFSGRQFSNSRSEMNVSTLELGDSALYLCASSLGGTSGSGTDTQYFGPGTRLTVL.

The V gene is TRBV7-9, the J gene TRBJ2-7; a possible D gene is TRBD1 (6 bases). This CDR3 comprises 14 residues. V was shortened by 1 base and J by 12 bases, with 19 bases between the two germline ends. In germline, CDR1 is SEHNR, CDR2 FQNEAQ (reference sequence). CDR3 nucleotide sequence: TGTGCCAGCAGCTTAGACGGGGACATCGGGCTGGGGTACTTC. Its protein is CASSLDGDIGLGYF.

The rearrangement uses TRBV19 and TRBJ2-6; TRBD1 agrees at 8 bases. This CDR3 region has 15 residues. J gave up 4 bases and V 5 bases, and 4 bases lay outside the gene matches. Germline CDR1 LNHDA, CDR2 SQIVND (reference sequence). The CDR3 region has the DNA TGTGCCAGTAGTGACGGACAGGGAGGGGCCAACGTCCTGACTTTC. Translating it yields CASSDGQGGANVLTF.

Of note for this clone: This sample includes further DNA sequences coding for the same CDR3. This chain connects TRBV19 to TRBJ2-3; 14 nucleotides line up with TRBD2. V was clipped by 6 bases and J by 4 bases; unmatched bases: 3. Germline V lookup: CDR1 LNHDA, CDR2 SQIVND (reference sequence). The length of the CDR3 is 15 residues. CDR3 nucleotides: TGTGCCAGTAGCACGGGACTAGCGGGAGCAGATACGCAGTATTTT. Amino acids: CASSTGLAGADTQYF.

The chain combines TRBV28 with TRBJ1-2, with 10 bases matching TRBD1. The CDR3 has 15 residues. Germline CDR1 is MDHEN and CDR2 is SYDVKM. Germline trimming cut 5 bases from V and 13 bases from J; bases unmatched to any gene: 16. CDR3 sequence reads: CASSTQSSDRGLVTF. As DNA, the CDR3 is TGTGCCAGCAGTACCCAATCTTCAGACAGGGGGCTTGTCACCTTC.

The rearrangement links TRBV19 to TRBJ1-4; D may be TRBD1 (6 bases). The CDR3 has 15 amino acids. Per germline, CDR1 LNHDA and CDR2 SQIVND (reference sequence). Trimming left V 6 bases short and J 4 bases short, with 15 bases between. The CDR3 protein is CASSNLQGRNEKLFF. The CDR3 DNA follows: TGTGCCAGTAGCAATCTACAGGGCCGTAATGAAAAACTGTTTTTT.

V gene TRBV15 combines with J gene TRBJ2-7, with a weak D call TRBD1 (6 bases). Germline loops: CDR1 LNHNV, CDR2 YYDKDF (reference sequence). The CDR3 is made up of 14 amino acids. V lost 0 bases and J 4 bases, leaving 10 bases between the germline ends. The CDR3 DNA follows: TGTGCCACCAGCAGAGATCAGGGACAATACGAGCAGTACTTC. Translating gives CATSRDQGQYEQYF. Together with reference TRBV15 and TRBJ2-7, the CDR3 gives the full variable domain: DAMVIQNPRYQVTQFGKPVTLSCSQTLNHNVMYWYQQKSSQAPKLLFHYYDKDFNNEADTPDNFQSRRPNTSFCFLDIRSPGLGDTAMYLCATSRDQGQYEQYFGPGTRLTVT.

This rearrangement joins TRBV6-1 to TRBJ1-2, with 7 positions matching TRBD1. CDR3 size: 14 residues. V dropped 1 base and J dropped 5; count of bases not matched to a gene: 4. The germline V gene encodes CDR1 MNHNS and CDR2 SASEGT. CDR3 protein: CASSEVNRGYGYTF. CDR3 coding DNA: TGTGCCAGCAGTGAAGTTAACAGGGGATATGGCTACACCTTC.

This rearrangement joins TRBV4-1 to TRBJ2-7; 8 bases agree with TRBD2. J lost 7 bases, V lost 3 bases, and 14 bases had no gene match. The CDR3 has 16 amino acids. In germline, CDR1 is MGHRA, CDR2 YSYEKL. CDR3 nucleotides: TGCGCCAGCAGCCAGCTCACTAGCGGTCCCCAGGGGGAGCAGTACTTC. Protein product: CASSQLTSGPQGEQYF.

J is TRBJ2-7 and V is TRBV10-3, with a tentative D call TRBD2 (5 bases). Germline CDR1 ENHRY, CDR2 SYGVKD. Trimming took 3 bases from V and 3 from J, leaving 21 bases between them. This CDR3 comprises 17 residues. The DNA for the CDR3 is TGTGCCATCAGTGACCCCAGTTCAGCGGCGCATTTCTACGAGCAGTACTTC. This encodes CAISDPSSAAHFYEQYF.

Only one count was recorded for this clone. The rearrangement uses TRBV7-3 and TRBJ2-2, with D possibly matching TRBD2 (6 bases). The germline gives CDR1 SGHTA, CDR2 FQGTGA. There are 15 residues in the CDR3. Trimming removed 5 bases at V and 3 bases at J, with 13 bases between. In DNA form, the CDR3 reads TGTGCCAGCAGCCCGTTGAAGCGGGACACCGGGGAGCTGTTTTTT. Residues: CASSPLKRDTGELFF.

This sequence joins TRBV19 and TRBJ1-1; D gene unclear. Germline CDR1 and CDR2: LNHDA and SQIVND (reference sequence). There are 15 residues in the CDR3. Trimming left V 9 bases short and J 1 base short, with 18 bases between. The CDR3 reads CASTRVPSKNTEAFF. CDR3 bases: TGTGCCAGCACGAGAGTGCCCTCGAAGAACACTGAAGCTTTCTTT.

V gene TRBV5-1 combines with J gene TRBJ2-3; 9 bases align to TRBD2. The CDR3 runs 16 residues. Trimming cost V 0 bases and J 6 bases; bases outside gene matches: 8. CDR1 is SGHRS and CDR2 is YFSETQ in the germline V gene. Written as DNA, the CDR3 is TGCGCCAGCAGCTTGGGAATAGCGGGAGCACAGGATACGCAGTATTTT. Protein: CASSLGIAGAQDTQYF.

The rearrangement links TRBV2 to TRBJ1-4; D is perhaps TRBD1 (6 bases). This CDR3 region has 15 residues. CDR1 and CDR2 from the germline V gene are SNHLY and FYNNEI. Trimming removed 6 bases at V and 8 bases at J, with 19 bases between. CDR3 amino acids: CASSPPGGREEKLFF. Here the CDR3 DNA reads TGTGCCAGCAGCCCTCCGGGGGGGCGAGAGGAAAAACTGTTTTTT.

The chain is built from TRBV7-8 and TRBJ2-5, with 15 bases matching TRBD2. Germline CDR1 and CDR2: SGHVS and FQNEAQ. The CDR3 loop spans 18 amino acids. V lost 3 bases and J lost 0; bases outside the gene matches: 5. Here the CDR3 reads CASSFGGLAGGNQETQYF. The CDR3 DNA sequence: TGTGCCAGCAGCTTTGGTGGACTAGCGGGAGGGAACCAAGAGACCCAGTACTTC. Together with reference TRBV7-8 and TRBJ2-5, the CDR3 gives the full variable domain: GAGVSQSPRYKVAKRGQDVALRCDPISGHVSLFWYQQALGQGPEFLTYFQNEAQLDKSGLPSDRFFAERPEGSVSTLKIQRTQQEDSAVYLCASSFGGLAGGNQETQYFGPGTRLLVL.

This clone was detected once. The chain has TRBV6-1 and TRBJ1-3, with D possibly TRBD1 on 5 matching bases. V shed 3 bases and J shed 4 bases, with 13 bases lying between them. Germline V gives CDR1 MNHNS, CDR2 SASEGT. This CDR3 has 15 amino acids. CDR3 amino acids: CASSDVRPGGNTIYF. The CDR3 DNA reads TGTGCCAGCAGTGATGTGAGGCCAGGGGGAAACACCATATATTTT.

CDR3 nucleotides: TGTGCCAGCAGTGCGGCTAGCGGGAGGGCGTATAATGAGCAGTTCTTC. Protein product: CASSAASGRAYNEQFF. The chain combines TRBV6-1 with TRBJ2-1; 12 bases are shared with TRBD2. This CDR3 comprises 16 residues. J was trimmed by 7 bases and V by 4 bases; bases with no gene match: 8. Looked up from germline, CDR1 is MNHNS and CDR2 is SASEGT.